The T cell receptor beta chain under discussion was sequenced for a study of vaccination effects on CD4 cells after COVID-19 (dated by TCRdb to the early 2020s). General notes on the study: In the ViraFEST assay, PBMC were stimulated with viral peptide pools, and antigen-specific CD4+ T cell clonotypes were then identified by expansion using TCR sequencing. Across the study, the median time from the second dose to post-vaccine sampling was 72 days (range 14 to 241). About 2.1 million PBMC per well were cultured with about 9.6 ug/ml peptides in IMDM containing about 5% human AB serum, about 9.6 IU/ml IL-2 and gentamicin. In both COVID-19 convalescent patients and infection-naive vaccine recipients, the study compared SARS-CoV-2 spike-specific CD4+ TCR repertoires from before mRNA vaccination with those from after it. Altogether, about 10 COVID-19 convalescent patients and several SARS-CoV-2-naive healthy vaccine recipients made up the full study. In the study, cultures from other donors were sequenced using the Oncomine TCR Beta short-read assay on an Illumina iSeq 100. Overall study results and their limits: Clones induced by infection and clones induced by vaccination both contracted markedly at late timepoints after vaccination, which fits with T cell responses waning over time. In healthy vaccine recipients, vaccine-induced clones were almost all SARS-CoV-2 mono-reactive, with only 1 of 255 being cross-reactive with common cold coronaviruses. The study was limited by a small number of convalescent patients and lacked early post-infection timepoints.

The CDR3 contains 14 residues, cysteine and phenylalanine counted. Only the CDR3 DNA is retained, 42 bases long and in frame from the first base. The germline V gene specifies LGHNA as CDR1 and YSLEER as CDR2. Trimming at the junction amounts to 4 bases on V and 1 base on J, and the germline ends lie 7 bases apart. After roughly 11 days of culture, CD4+ T cells were isolated with the EasySep CD4+ T cell isolation kit. Each participant received two doses of an mRNA SARS-CoV-2 vaccine, either BNT162b2 or mRNA-1273. Negative nucleocapsid antibody results before and after vaccination confirmed that the healthy vaccine recipients had no prior SARS-CoV-2 infection. On days 3 and 7, half of the culture medium was replaced with fresh IL-2-containing medium. Unless noted otherwise, every peptide stimulation condition was cultured in triplicate wells. PBMC were separated from whole blood using Ficoll-Paque Plus gradient centrifugation and were then either cryopreserved at -140C or used fresh. Genomic DNA was extracted from cultured CD4+ T cells with the QIAamp micro DNA kit.

As to this clone: The target of this receptor is not known. Per-base qualities were not stored, and no clone one base away is much larger.

Libraries were prepared through the immunoSEQ multiplex PCR assay. DNA from the cultured, isolated CD4+ T cells was subjected to TCR beta CDR3 sequencing. In the original analysis: Non-productive TCR sequences were discarded, and reads were trimmed to the CDR3 region, with only CDR3s of 7 or more amino acids retained. Antigen-specific clonotypes were identified using the MANAFEST web app by comparison of expansion in peptide wells against reference cultures. To count as positive, a clone had to show expansion at FDR<0.05 compared with the reference and with all other wells, an odds ratio above 5, and a frequency above 0.1% in two replicate wells. Clonotypes significantly expanded in SARS-CoV-2 spike wells and in at least one common cold coronavirus spike condition were defined as cross-reactive. Using the stringdist R package, CDR3 similarity was measured by Levenshtein distance, and unrooted trees were constructed with ape in R 3.6.1. As stored in TCRdb, this immuneACCESS dataset retains in-frame rearrangements with V and J assigned. A fraction of the clones does not appear; measured against another copy, unresolved V genes explain less than half of the discrepancy, and the remainder lacks a known reason. V, J and clone size were drawn from that table, and D and trimming were deduced from the DNA. This sample holds tens of thousands of clones; roughly 75% were observed only once. Approximately 2.2% of the sample goes to the ten largest clones.

Sequenced here: CD4+ T cells from PBMCs cultured without peptide, sampled after COVID-19 vaccination. The chain was built from TRBV4-3 and TRBJ2-2, with a weak D call of TRBD1 (6 bases match). The receptor's source is a human donor who received a COVID-19 vaccine. The CDR3 protein sequence reads: CASSLGQNTGELFF. The nucleotide sequence reads TGCGCCAGCAGCCTGGGACAGAACACCGGGGAGCTGTTTTTT.